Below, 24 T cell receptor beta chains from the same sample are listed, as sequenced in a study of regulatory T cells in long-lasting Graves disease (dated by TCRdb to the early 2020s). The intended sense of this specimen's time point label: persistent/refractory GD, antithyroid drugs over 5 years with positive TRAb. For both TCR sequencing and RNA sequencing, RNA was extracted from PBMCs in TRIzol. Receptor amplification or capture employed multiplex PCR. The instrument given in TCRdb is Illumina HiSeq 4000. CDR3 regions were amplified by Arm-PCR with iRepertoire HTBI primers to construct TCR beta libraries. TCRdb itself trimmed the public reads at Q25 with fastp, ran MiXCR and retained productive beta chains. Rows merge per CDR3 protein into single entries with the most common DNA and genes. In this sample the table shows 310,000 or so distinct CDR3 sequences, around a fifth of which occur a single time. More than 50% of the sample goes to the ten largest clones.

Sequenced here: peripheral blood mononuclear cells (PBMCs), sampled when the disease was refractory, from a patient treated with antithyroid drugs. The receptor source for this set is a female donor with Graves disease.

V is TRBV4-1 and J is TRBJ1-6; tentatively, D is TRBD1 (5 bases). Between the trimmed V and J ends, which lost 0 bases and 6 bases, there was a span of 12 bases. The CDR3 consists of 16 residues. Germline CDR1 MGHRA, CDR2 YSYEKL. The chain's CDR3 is CASSQEYGQGNSPLHF. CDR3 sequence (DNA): TGCGCCAGCAGCCAAGAGTACGGTCAGGGTAATTCACCCCTCCACTTT.

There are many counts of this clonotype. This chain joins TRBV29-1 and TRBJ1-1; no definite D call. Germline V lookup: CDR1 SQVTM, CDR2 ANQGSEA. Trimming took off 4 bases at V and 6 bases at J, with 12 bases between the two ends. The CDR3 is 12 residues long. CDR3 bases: TGCAGCGTTGTGGAGGTAGGGTCTGAAGCTTTCTTT. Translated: CSVVEVGSEAFF.

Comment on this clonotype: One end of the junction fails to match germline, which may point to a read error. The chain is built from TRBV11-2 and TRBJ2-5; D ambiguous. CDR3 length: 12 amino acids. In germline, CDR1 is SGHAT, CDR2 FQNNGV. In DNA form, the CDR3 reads TGTGCCGGCAGCTTAGACCAAGAGACCCAGTACTTC. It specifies CAGSLDQETQYF.

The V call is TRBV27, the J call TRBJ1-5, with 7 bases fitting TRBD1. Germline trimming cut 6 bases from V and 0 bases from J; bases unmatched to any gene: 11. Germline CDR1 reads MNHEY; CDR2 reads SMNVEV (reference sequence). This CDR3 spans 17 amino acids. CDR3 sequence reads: CASRSMGQINSNQPQHF. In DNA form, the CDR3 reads TGTGCCAGCAGAAGTATGGGACAGATTAATAGCAATCAGCCCCAGCATTTT.

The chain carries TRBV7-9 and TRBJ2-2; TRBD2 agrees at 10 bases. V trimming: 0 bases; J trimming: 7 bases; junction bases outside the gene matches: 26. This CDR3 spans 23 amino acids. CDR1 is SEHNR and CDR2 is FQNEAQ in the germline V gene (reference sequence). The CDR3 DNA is TGTGCCAGCAGCTTAGCGACCCTCAGGCCCCGACCCGGGACTAGCGAAGGGGGCGGGGAGCTGTTTTTT. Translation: CASSLATLRPRPGTSEGGGELFF.

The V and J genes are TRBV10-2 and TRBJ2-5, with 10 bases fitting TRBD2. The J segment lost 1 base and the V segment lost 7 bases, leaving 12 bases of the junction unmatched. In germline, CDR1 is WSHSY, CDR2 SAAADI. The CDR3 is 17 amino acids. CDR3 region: CASTPEPSGSRQETQYF. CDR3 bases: TGCGCCAGCACTCCGGAACCTAGCGGGAGTCGCCAAGAGACCCAGTACTTC.

CDR3 DNA: TGTGCCACCAGCAGAGATTCCGGAGGCGGGGAGCTGTTTTTT. As protein: CATSRDSGGGELFF. The V and J genes are TRBV15 and TRBJ2-2, with a possible D match to TRBD2 (5 bases). The CDR3 is 14 residues long. Deletions cut 0 bases from V and 7 bases from J, with 9 bases between. CDR1 is LNHNV, CDR2 YYDKDF, per germline (reference sequence).

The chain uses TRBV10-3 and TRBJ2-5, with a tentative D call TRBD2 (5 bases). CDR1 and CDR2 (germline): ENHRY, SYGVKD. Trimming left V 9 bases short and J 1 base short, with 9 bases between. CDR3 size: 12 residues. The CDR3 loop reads CAIQDSQETQYF. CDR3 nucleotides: TGTGCCATTCAGGACTCCCAAGAGACCCAGTACTTC.

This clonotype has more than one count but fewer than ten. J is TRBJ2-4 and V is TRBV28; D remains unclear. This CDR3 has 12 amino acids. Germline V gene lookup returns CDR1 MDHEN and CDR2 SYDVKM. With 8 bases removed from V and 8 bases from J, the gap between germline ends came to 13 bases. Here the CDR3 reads CASSPPRYIQYF. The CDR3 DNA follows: TGTGCCAGCTCTCCACCACGGTACATTCAGTACTTC.

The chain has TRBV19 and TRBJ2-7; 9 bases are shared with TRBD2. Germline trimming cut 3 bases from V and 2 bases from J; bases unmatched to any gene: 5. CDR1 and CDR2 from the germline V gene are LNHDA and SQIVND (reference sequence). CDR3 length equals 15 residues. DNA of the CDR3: TGTGCCAGTAGTATGGGGGCGGGAGGGCCCTACGAGCAGTACTTC. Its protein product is CASSMGAGGPYEQYF.

The DNA for the CDR3 is TGTGCCAGCAGTTTAAGAGGGGCCCCTAATCAGCCCCAGCATTTT. The encoded protein is CASSLRGAPNQPQHF. The V gene is TRBV28, the J gene TRBJ1-5, with D perhaps matching TRBD1 (5 bases). Trimming stripped 2 bases from V and 4 bases from J, with 12 bases between. Germline values: CDR1 MDHEN, CDR2 SYDVKM. This CDR3 comprises 15 residues.

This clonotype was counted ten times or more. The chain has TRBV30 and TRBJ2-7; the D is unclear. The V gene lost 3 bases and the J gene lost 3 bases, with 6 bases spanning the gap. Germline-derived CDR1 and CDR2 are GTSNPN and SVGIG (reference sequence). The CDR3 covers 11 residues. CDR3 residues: CAWRASYEQYF. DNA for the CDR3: TGTGCCTGGAGAGCCAGCTACGAGCAGTACTTC. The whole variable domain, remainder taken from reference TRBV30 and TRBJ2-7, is SQTIHQWPATLVQPVGSPLSLECTVEGTSNPNLYWYRQAAGRGLQLLFYSVGIGQISSEVPQNLSASRPQDRQFILSSKKLLLSDSGFYLCAWRASYEQYFGPGTRLTVT.

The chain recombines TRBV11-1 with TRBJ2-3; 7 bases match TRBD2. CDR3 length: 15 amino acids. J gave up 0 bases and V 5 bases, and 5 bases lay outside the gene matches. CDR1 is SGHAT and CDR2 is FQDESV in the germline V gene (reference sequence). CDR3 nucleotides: TGTGCCAGCAGCCAGGCGGGGGAGAGCACAGATACGCAGTATTTT. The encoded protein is CASSQAGESTDTQYF.

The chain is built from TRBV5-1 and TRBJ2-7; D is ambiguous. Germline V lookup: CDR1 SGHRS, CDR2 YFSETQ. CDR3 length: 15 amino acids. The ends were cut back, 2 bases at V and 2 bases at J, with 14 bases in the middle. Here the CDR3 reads CASSFARTTPYEQYF. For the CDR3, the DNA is TGCGCCAGCAGCTTTGCTCGGACCACCCCCTACGAGCAGTACTTC.

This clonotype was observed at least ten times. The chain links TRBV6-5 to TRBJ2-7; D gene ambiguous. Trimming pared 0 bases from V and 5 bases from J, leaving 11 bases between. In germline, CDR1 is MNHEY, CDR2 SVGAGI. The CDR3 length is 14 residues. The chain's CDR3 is CASSYSAPGHEQYF. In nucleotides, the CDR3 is TGTGCCAGCAGTTACTCAGCCCCGGGCCACGAGCAGTACTTC.

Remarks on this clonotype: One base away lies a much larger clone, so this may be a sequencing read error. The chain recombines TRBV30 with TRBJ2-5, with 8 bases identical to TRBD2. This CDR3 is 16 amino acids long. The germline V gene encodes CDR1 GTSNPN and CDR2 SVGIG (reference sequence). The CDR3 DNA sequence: TGTGCCTGGGGCGGGAAGACTAGCGTTCAACAAGAGACCCGGTACTTC. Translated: CAWGGKTSVQQETRYF.

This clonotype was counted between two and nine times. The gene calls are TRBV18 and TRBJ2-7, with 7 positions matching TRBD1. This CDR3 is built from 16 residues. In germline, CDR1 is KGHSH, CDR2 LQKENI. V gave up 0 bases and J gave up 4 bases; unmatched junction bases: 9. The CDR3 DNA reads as TGTGCCAGCTCACCACCAAGGGGGCGCAATGCTTACGAGCAGTACTTC. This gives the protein CASSPPRGRNAYEQYF.

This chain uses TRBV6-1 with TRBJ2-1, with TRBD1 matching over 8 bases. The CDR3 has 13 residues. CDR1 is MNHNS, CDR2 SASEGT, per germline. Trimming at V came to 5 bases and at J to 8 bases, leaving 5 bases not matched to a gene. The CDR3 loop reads CASSQGAADEQFF. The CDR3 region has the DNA TGTGCCAGCAGTCAGGGGGCTGCAGATGAGCAGTTCTTC.

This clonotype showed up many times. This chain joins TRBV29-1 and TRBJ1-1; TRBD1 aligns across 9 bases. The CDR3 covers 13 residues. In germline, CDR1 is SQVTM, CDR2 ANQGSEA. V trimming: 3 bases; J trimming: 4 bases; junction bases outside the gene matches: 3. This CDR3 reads CSVDRQGGTEAFF. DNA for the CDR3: TGCAGCGTTGACCGACAGGGGGGCACTGAAGCTTTCTTT.

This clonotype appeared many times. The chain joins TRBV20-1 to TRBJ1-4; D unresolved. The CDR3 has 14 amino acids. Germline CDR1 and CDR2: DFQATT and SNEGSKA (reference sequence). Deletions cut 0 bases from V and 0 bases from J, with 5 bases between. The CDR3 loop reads CSAREWATNEKLFF. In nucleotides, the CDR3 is TGCAGTGCTAGAGAATGGGCAACTAATGAAAAACTGTTTTTT.

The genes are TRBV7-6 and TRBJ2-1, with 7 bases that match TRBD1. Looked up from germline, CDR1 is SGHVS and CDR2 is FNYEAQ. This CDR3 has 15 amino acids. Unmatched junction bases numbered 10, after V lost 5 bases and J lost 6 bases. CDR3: CASSLTGRRINEQFF. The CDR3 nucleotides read TGTGCCAGCAGCCTGACAGGGAGACGAATCAATGAGCAGTTCTTC.

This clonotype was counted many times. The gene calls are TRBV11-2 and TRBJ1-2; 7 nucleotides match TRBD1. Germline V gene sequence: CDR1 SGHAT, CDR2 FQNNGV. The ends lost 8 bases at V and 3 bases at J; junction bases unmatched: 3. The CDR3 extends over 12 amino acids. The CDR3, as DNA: TGTGCCAGCGGCGACAGGGACTATGGCTACACCTTC. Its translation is CASGDRDYGYTF.

The CDR3 protein is CASSEDGHSNQPQHF. Written as DNA, the CDR3 is TGTGCCAGCAGCGAGGACGGACATAGCAATCAGCCCCAGCATTTT. The chain recombines TRBV7-2 with TRBJ1-5; D possibly corresponds to TRBD1 (5 bases). V was shortened by 5 bases and J by 0 bases, with 11 bases between the two germline ends. CDR3 length equals 15 residues. The germline V gene encodes CDR1 SGHTA and CDR2 FQGNSA.

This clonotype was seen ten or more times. This chain's CDR3 is CASRNDGNTEAFF. CDR3 nucleotides: TGTGCCAGCAGAAATGACGGGAACACTGAAGCTTTCTTT. The chain carries TRBV27 and TRBJ1-1; D not certain. V was cut by 6 bases and J by 1 base, with 9 bases left in between. The CDR3 spans 13 residues. The germline CDR1 and CDR2 sequences are MNHEY and SMNVEV (reference sequence).